These T cell receptor beta chains were read from a single sample in a study of cytomegalovirus exposure and HLA in healthy donors. TCRdb's copy holds only in-frame clones and misses some; the assay was immunoSEQ multiplex PCR. Of over 110,000 clones listed, around 87% are singletons. Sequenced material: PBMCs. The origin of the receptors is a young man in good health and CMV-seropositive. CDR3s include the opening cysteine and the closing phenylalanine or tryptophan. The D gene is left open where the match is weak. Size is omitted from some rows. Given values are once, few, many or a class for expanded clones.

d_gene: TRBD1
v_gene: TRBV9
abundance: NA
j_gene: TRBJ1-1
CDR3nt: TGTGCCAGCAGCCCCCGACAGGGGCGGGGTGAAGCTTTCTTT
CDR3aa: CASSPRQGRGEAFF

d_gene: NA
v_gene: TRBV5-1
abundance: NA
j_gene: TRBJ1-3
CDR3nt: TGCGCCAGCAGCCCCAGGGATCCAGGAAACACCATATATTTT
CDR3aa: CASSPRDPGNTIYF

d_gene: TRBD1
v_gene: TRBV19
abundance: few
j_gene: TRBJ1-6
CDR3nt: TGTGCCAGTAGTGGACAGGGAGATAATTCACCCCTCCACTTT
CDR3aa: CASSGQGDNSPLHF

d_gene: TRBD1
v_gene: TRBV6-5
abundance: NA
j_gene: TRBJ1-4
CDR3nt: TGTGCCAGCAGTTACTCCCAGGGGGCGGGTGAAAAACTGTTTTTT
CDR3aa: CASSYSQGAGEKLFF

d_gene: TRBD1
v_gene: TRBV7-9
abundance: NA
j_gene: TRBJ2-7
CDR3nt: TGTACTAGCCGAAGACAGGGGGGATACGAGCAGTACTTC
CDR3aa: CTSRRQGGYEQYF

d_gene: NA
v_gene: TRBV9
abundance: NA
j_gene: TRBJ2-3
CDR3nt: TGTGCCAGCAGCGCGGCGGGGCGCACAGATACGCAGTATTTT
CDR3aa: CASSAAGRTDTQYF

d_gene: TRBD1
v_gene: TRBV27
abundance: few
j_gene: TRBJ2-7
CDR3nt: TGTGCCAGCAGTCCTGCGATGAGACAGGGGGGTTACGAGCAGTACTTC
CDR3aa: CASSPAMRQGGYEQYF

d_gene: NA
v_gene: TRBV5-4
abundance: NA
j_gene: TRBJ1-1
CDR3nt: TGTGCCAGCAGCTTGCTGGGGGCTGGGAACACTGAAGCTTTCTTT
CDR3aa: CASSLLGAGNTEAFF

d_gene: TRBD2
v_gene: TRBV2
abundance: once
j_gene: TRBJ2-5
CDR3nt: TGTGCCAGCATCCCCCTAGCGGGAGCCTCCCGGGAGACCCAGTACTTC
CDR3aa: CASIPLAGASRETQYF

d_gene: NA
v_gene: TRBV5-1
abundance: NA
j_gene: TRBJ2-7
CDR3nt: TGCGCCAGCAGCTTAAATAGGGAGGTCTACGAGCAGTACTTC
CDR3aa: CASSLNREVYEQYF

d_gene: TRBD1
v_gene: TRBV4-2
abundance: NA
j_gene: TRBJ1-3
CDR3nt: TGTGCCAGCAGCTATCGACAGGGACGGATGCATTTT
CDR3aa: CASSYRQGRMHF

d_gene: TRBD1
v_gene: TRBV7-9
abundance: once
j_gene: TRBJ2-2
CDR3nt: TGTGCCAGCAGCCAGGGGGAGAGGGAGCTGTTTTTT
CDR3aa: CASSQGERELFF

d_gene: TRBD1
v_gene: TRBV27
abundance: NA
j_gene: TRBJ2-7
CDR3nt: TGTGCCAGCAGTATGGGGACAGGGGACTACGAGCAGTACTTC
CDR3aa: CASSMGTGDYEQYF

d_gene: NA
v_gene: TRBV7-9
abundance: NA
j_gene: TRBJ1-2
CDR3nt: TGTGCCAGCAGCTTAGATAGTAAAGGCAGGTACACCTTC
CDR3aa: CASSLDSKGRYTF

d_gene: NA
v_gene: TRBV5-4
abundance: few
j_gene: TRBJ1-2
CDR3nt: TGTGCCAGCAGGGACACCTCTCAATCCTATGGCTACACCTTC
CDR3aa: CASRDTSQSYGYTF

d_gene: NA
v_gene: TRBV10-3
abundance: NA
j_gene: TRBJ2-7
CDR3nt: TGTGCCAGCAATGACAGCTCCTACGAGCAGTACTTC
CDR3aa: CASNDSSYEQYF

d_gene: TRBD1
v_gene: TRBV7-2
abundance: few
j_gene: TRBJ1-6
CDR3nt: TGTGCCAGCAGATCTGACAGGGGCAATTCACCCCTCCACTTT
CDR3aa: CASRSDRGNSPLHF

d_gene: TRBD1
v_gene: TRBV5-6
abundance: NA
j_gene: TRBJ2-3
CDR3nt: TGTGCCAGCAGCGCGCGGGGACAGGGCGAACATACGCAGTATTTT
CDR3aa: CASSARGQGEHTQYF

d_gene: NA
v_gene: TRBV19
abundance: NA
j_gene: TRBJ1-5
CDR3nt: TGTGCCAGTAGCACAGGAAATAGCAATCAGCCCCAGCATTTT
CDR3aa: CASSTGNSNQPQHF

d_gene: NA
v_gene: TRBV7-6
abundance: NA
j_gene: TRBJ2-2
CDR3nt: TGTGCCAGCAAAGGACTCACCGGGGAGCTGTTTTTT
CDR3aa: CASKGLTGELFF

d_gene: NA
v_gene: TRBV5-4
abundance: NA
j_gene: TRBJ2-3
CDR3nt: TGTGCCAGCAGCTTGGACTTACGGGCAGATACGCAGTATTTT
CDR3aa: CASSLDLRADTQYF

d_gene: TRBD1
v_gene: TRBV2
abundance: NA
j_gene: TRBJ2-3
CDR3nt: TGTGCCAGCCACAGAAGGGGGCAGGCAGATACGCAGTATTTT
CDR3aa: CASHRRGQADTQYF

d_gene: TRBD1
v_gene: TRBV7-9
abundance: NA
j_gene: TRBJ2-1
CDR3nt: TGTGCCAGCAGAATACAGGGGTCCCGGGGTGAGCAGTTCTTC
CDR3aa: CASRIQGSRGEQFF

d_gene: NA
v_gene: TRBV6-5
abundance: NA
j_gene: TRBJ2-7
CDR3nt: TGTGCCAGCAGTTACTCGACGGGTTGGAAAGCCTACGAGCAGTACTTC
CDR3aa: CASSYSTGWKAYEQYF

d_gene: TRBD1
v_gene: TRBV11-3
abundance: few
j_gene: TRBJ2-7
CDR3nt: TGTGCCAGCAGGCCACAGGGGACCCACTACGAGCAGTACTTC
CDR3aa: CASRPQGTHYEQYF

d_gene: NA
v_gene: TRBV2
abundance: once
j_gene: TRBJ2-3
CDR3nt: TGTGCCAGCACGAGATCGGGGTTTGTGGATACGCAGTATTTT
CDR3aa: CASTRSGFVDTQYF

d_gene: NA
v_gene: TRBV9
abundance: NA
j_gene: TRBJ2-7
CDR3nt: TGTGCCAGCAGCGGTCACAGGGACTACGAGCAGTACTTC
CDR3aa: CASSGHRDYEQYF

d_gene: NA
v_gene: TRBV7-3
abundance: NA
j_gene: TRBJ2-1
CDR3nt: TGTGCCAGCAGCGGGAGACTAGATGGCGATGAGCAGTTCTTC
CDR3aa: CASSGRLDGDEQFF

d_gene: NA
v_gene: TRBV30
abundance: NA
j_gene: TRBJ2-7
CDR3nt: TGTGCCTGGAGTGTAGGGGGTGCCTACGAGCAGTACTTC
CDR3aa: CAWSVGGAYEQYF

d_gene: TRBD1
v_gene: TRBV2
abundance: NA
j_gene: TRBJ2-1
CDR3nt: TGTGCCAGCAGTAGTAACAGGGGACCCCATGAGCAGTTCTTC
CDR3aa: CASSSNRGPHEQFF

d_gene: TRBD1
v_gene: TRBV7-3
abundance: once
j_gene: TRBJ1-1
CDR3nt: TGTGCCAGCAGCAAAACCGGGACAGGGAGGGGGAACACTGAAGCTTTCTTT
CDR3aa: CASSKTGTGRGNTEAFF

d_gene: NA
v_gene: TRBV7-9
abundance: NA
j_gene: TRBJ1-3
CDR3nt: TGTGCCAGCAGCTTAGGCGTAGTCTCTGGAAACACCATATATTTT
CDR3aa: CASSLGVVSGNTIYF

d_gene: TRBD1
v_gene: TRBV10-2
abundance: NA
j_gene: TRBJ2-7
CDR3nt: TGCGCCAGCAGTCTAAACAGGGGGCTCAACGAGCAGTACTTC
CDR3aa: CASSLNRGLNEQYF

d_gene: NA
v_gene: TRBV29-1
abundance: NA
j_gene: TRBJ2-1
CDR3nt: TGCAGCGTAGCTCCGGGGACACTGTACAATGAGCAGTTCTTC
CDR3aa: CSVAPGTLYNEQFF

d_gene: TRBD2
v_gene: TRBV7-8
abundance: once
j_gene: TRBJ2-3
CDR3nt: TGTGCCAGCAGCTTAGGCCCTAGCGGGAGTCGGGCAGATACGCAGTATTTT
CDR3aa: CASSLGPSGSRADTQYF

d_gene: NA
v_gene: TRBV30
abundance: NA
j_gene: TRBJ2-3
CDR3nt: TGTGCCTGGAGTGTACAGGCCCTCGCAGATACGCAGTATTTT
CDR3aa: CAWSVQALADTQYF

d_gene: NA
v_gene: TRBV5-1
abundance: NA
j_gene: TRBJ1-1
CDR3nt: TGCGCCAGCAGCTTGAACACTAACGCTGAAGCTTTCTTT
CDR3aa: CASSLNTNAEAFF

d_gene: NA
v_gene: TRBV2
abundance: NA
j_gene: TRBJ1-1
CDR3nt: TGTGCCAGCAGTGAATCTAAGTCGAGCACTGAAGCTTTCTTT
CDR3aa: CASSESKSSTEAFF

d_gene: TRBD1
v_gene: TRBV5-8
abundance: few
j_gene: TRBJ1-2
CDR3nt: TGTGCCAGCAGCTCGGACAGGGGGAATGGCTACACCTTC
CDR3aa: CASSSDRGNGYTF

d_gene: NA
v_gene: TRBV15
abundance: NA
j_gene: TRBJ2-2
CDR3nt: TGTGCCACCAGCTGGACAGAGAACACCGGGGAGCTGTTTTTT
CDR3aa: CATSWTENTGELFF

d_gene: TRBD1
v_gene: TRBV2
abundance: NA
j_gene: TRBJ1-2
CDR3nt: TGTGCCAGCAGCCCCCTCCGGGACAGGGGGCGAGGCTACACCTTC
CDR3aa: CASSPLRDRGRGYTF

d_gene: NA
v_gene: TRBV7-2
abundance: NA
j_gene: TRBJ2-2
CDR3nt: TGTGCCAGCAGCAGACTCAGCATCGGGGAGCTGTTTTTT
CDR3aa: CASSRLSIGELFF

d_gene: TRBD2
v_gene: TRBV18
abundance: NA
j_gene: TRBJ2-7
CDR3nt: TGTGCCAGCTCACCAGCCTCGAGCGGGAACCCCTACGAGCAGTACTTC
CDR3aa: CASSPASSGNPYEQYF

d_gene: TRBD1
v_gene: TRBV5-6
abundance: once
j_gene: TRBJ1-5
CDR3nt: TGTGCCAGCAGCTTGGGACAGGGGAGGAGCGGGAAGCCCCAGCATTTT
CDR3aa: CASSLGQGRSGKPQHF

d_gene: TRBD1
v_gene: TRBV4-1
abundance: NA
j_gene: TRBJ2-1
CDR3nt: TGCGCCAGCAGCCATAGGACAGGGCTGAGCAGTGAGCAGTTCTTC
CDR3aa: CASSHRTGLSSEQFF

d_gene: NA
v_gene: TRBV2
abundance: NA
j_gene: TRBJ2-7
CDR3nt: TGTGCCAGCAGCCCGTCCGGGGGCTACGAGCAGTACTTC
CDR3aa: CASSPSGGYEQYF

d_gene: NA
v_gene: TRBV6-5
abundance: NA
j_gene: TRBJ2-5
CDR3nt: TGTGCCAGCAGTTTCGACAGAAAACAAGAGACCCAGTACTTC
CDR3aa: CASSFDRKQETQYF

d_gene: TRBD2
v_gene: TRBV4-1
abundance: NA
j_gene: TRBJ2-2
CDR3nt: TGCGCCAGCAGCCGTTTTACACTTGGACTAGCGGGAGGCCAGACGAACACCGGGGAGCTGTTTTTT
CDR3aa: CASSRFTLGLAGGQTNTGELFF

d_gene: NA
v_gene: TRBV5-1
abundance: NA
j_gene: TRBJ2-2
CDR3nt: TGCGCCAGCAGCTTGGCCCGCGCAGCGACGAACACCGGGGAGCTGTTTTTT
CDR3aa: CASSLARAATNTGELFF

d_gene: TRBD1
v_gene: TRBV5-1
abundance: few
j_gene: TRBJ2-1
CDR3nt: TGCGCCAGCAGCCTTGGGGACAGGAACAATGAGCAGTTCTTC
CDR3aa: CASSLGDRNNEQFF

d_gene: NA
v_gene: TRBV25-1
abundance: NA
j_gene: TRBJ2-1
CDR3nt: TGTGCCAGCAGTGAGCTTAGGCTAGACTACAATGAGCAGTTCTTC
CDR3aa: CASSELRLDYNEQFF